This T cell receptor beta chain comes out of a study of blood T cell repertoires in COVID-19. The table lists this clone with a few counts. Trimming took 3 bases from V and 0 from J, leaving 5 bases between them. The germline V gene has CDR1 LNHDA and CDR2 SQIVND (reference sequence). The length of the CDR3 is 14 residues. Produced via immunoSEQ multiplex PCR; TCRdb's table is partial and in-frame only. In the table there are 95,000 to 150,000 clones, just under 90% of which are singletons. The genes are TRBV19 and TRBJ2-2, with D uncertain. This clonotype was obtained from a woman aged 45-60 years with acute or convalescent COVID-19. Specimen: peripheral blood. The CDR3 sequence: CASSINTNTGELFF. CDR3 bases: TGTGCCAGTAGTATCAACACGAACACCGGGGAGCTGTTTTTT.